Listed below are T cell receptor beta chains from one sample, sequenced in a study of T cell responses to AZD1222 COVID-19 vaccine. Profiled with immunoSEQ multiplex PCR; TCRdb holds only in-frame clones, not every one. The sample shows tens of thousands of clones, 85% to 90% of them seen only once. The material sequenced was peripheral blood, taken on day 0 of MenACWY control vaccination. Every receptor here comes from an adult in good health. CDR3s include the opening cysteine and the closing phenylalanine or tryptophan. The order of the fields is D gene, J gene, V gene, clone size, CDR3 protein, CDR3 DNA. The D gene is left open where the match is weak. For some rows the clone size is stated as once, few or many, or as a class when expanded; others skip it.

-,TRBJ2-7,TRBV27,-,CASSLRGGYEQYF,TGTGCCAGCAGTTTGAGGGGGGGATACGAGCAGTACTTC
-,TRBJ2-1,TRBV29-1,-,CSVGGVYNNEQFF,TGCAGCGTTGGGGGGGTGTACAACAATGAGCAGTTCTTC
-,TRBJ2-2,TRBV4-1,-,CASSQALKGTGELFF,TGCGCCAGCAGCCAAGCTCTTAAAGGCACCGGGGAGCTGTTTTTT
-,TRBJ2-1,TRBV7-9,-,CASSSTFGPNNEQFF,TGTGCCAGCAGCTCAACTTTCGGTCCGAACAATGAGCAGTTCTTC
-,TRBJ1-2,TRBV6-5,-,CASSYSGYGYTF,TGTGCCAGCAGTTACTCAGGGTATGGCTACACCTTC
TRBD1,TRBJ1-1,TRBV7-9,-,CASSQTGVNTEAFF,TGTGCCAGCAGCCAAACAGGGGTCAACACTGAAGCTTTCTTT
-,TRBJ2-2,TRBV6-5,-,CASRSSPNTGELFF,TGTGCCAGCAGGAGTAGTCCGAACACCGGGGAGCTGTTTTTT
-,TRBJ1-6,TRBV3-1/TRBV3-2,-,CASSQDAGGFSPLHF,TGTGCCAGCAGCCAAGACGCAGGAGGCTTTTCACCCCTCCACTTT
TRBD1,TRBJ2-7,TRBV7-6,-,CASSLGTQGTNEQYF,TGTGCCAGCAGCTTAGGCACACAGGGGACCAACGAGCAGTACTTC
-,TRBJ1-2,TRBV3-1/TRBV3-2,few,CASSQDLGGGFNYGYTF,TGTGCCAGCAGCCAAGACCTGGGGGGTGGGTTTAACTATGGCTACACCTTC
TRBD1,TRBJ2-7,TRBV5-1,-,CASSLSGTGVSYEQYF,TGCGCCAGCAGCTTATCCGGGACAGGCGTCTCCTACGAGCAGTACTTC
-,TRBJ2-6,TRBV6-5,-,CASSFSTVSGANVLTF,TGTGCCAGCAGTTTTTCTACGGTCTCTGGGGCCAACGTCCTGACTTTC
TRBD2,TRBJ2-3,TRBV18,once,CASGTSELDTQYF,TGTGCCAGCGGGACTAGCGAATTAGATACGCAGTATTTT
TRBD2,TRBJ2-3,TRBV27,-,CASSLGLAGGFGGTDTQYF,TGTGCCAGCAGTTTAGGACTAGCGGGGGGGTTTGGGGGCACAGATACGCAGTATTTT
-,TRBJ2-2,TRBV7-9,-,CASSERTPTGELFF,TGTGCCAGCTCCGAGAGGACCCCGACCGGGGAGCTGTTTTTT
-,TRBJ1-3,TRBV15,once,CATSRDRVPSGNTIYF,TGTGCCACCAGCAGAGATAGGGTCCCCTCTGGAAACACCATATATTTT
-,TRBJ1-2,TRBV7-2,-,CASSLASGQLYGYTF,TGTGCCAGCAGCTTAGCAAGTGGACAGCTCTATGGCTACACCTTC
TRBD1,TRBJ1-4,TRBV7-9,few,CASSSLKRQGALEKLFF,TGTGCCAGCAGCTCTCTAAAAAGACAGGGGGCCTTAGAAAAACTGTTTTTT
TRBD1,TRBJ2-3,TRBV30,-,CAWSGGQEAGDTQYF,TGTGCCTGGAGCGGCGGACAGGAGGCGGGAGATACGCAGTATTTT
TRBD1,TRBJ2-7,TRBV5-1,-,CASSWGQGGYEQYF,TGCGCCAGCAGCTGGGGACAGGGGGGGTACGAGCAGTACTTC
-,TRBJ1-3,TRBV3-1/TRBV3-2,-,CASSRNAGGRNTIYF,TGTGCCAGCAGCCGCAACGCCGGGGGAAGAAACACCATATATTTT